This TCR beta chain is from a study of control samples from healthy donors and cancer patients. Repertoires were generated with immunoSEQ multiplex PCR, while TCRdb's copy carries only in-frame clones and drops some. Of about 140,000 clones in the sample, more than 85% were seen once. Source material: blood. This TCR derives from a man aged 25-45 years in good health.

The CDR3 spells CASSVVGQGAADTQYF. In DNA, the CDR3 is TGTGCCAGCAGCGTAGTTGGCCAGGGGGCAGCAGATACGCAGTATTTT. This chain uses TRBV9 with TRBJ2-3, with 8 bases fitting TRBD1. V was clipped by 0 bases and J by 4 bases; unmatched bases: 7. Germline values: CDR1 SGDLS, CDR2 YYNGEE. This CDR3 is 16 amino acids long.